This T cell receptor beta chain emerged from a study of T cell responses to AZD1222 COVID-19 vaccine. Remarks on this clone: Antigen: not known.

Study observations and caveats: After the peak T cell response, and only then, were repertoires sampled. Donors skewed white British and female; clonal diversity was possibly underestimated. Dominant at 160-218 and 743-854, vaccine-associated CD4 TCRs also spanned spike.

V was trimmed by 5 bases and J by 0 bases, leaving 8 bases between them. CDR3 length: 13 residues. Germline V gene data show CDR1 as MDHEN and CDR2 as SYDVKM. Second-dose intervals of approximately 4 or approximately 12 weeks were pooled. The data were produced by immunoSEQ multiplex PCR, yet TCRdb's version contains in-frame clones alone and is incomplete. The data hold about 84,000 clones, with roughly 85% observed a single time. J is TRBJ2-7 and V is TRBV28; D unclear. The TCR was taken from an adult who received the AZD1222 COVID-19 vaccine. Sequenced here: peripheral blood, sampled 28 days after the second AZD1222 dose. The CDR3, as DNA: TGTGCCAGCAGTGCTGGAAGCTCCTACGAGCAGTACTTC. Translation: CASSAGSSYEQYF.